A selection of T cell receptor beta chains follows, all from one sample in a study of CD8+ T cells in alopecia areata. Libraries were prepared by immunoSEQ multiplex PCR; TCRdb keeps only in-frame clonotypes and omits some of them. The sample includes about 76,000 clones, approximately 64% seen only once; the top ten take 20% to 25%. The sample in question was CD8+ T cells sorted from blood, obtained at week 24, from a patient treated with tofacitinib. The receptors originated from a human donor with alopecia areata. CDR3s include the opening cysteine and the closing phenylalanine or tryptophan. The D gene is left open where the match is weak. Clone size is shown for a subset of rows, as once, few, many or a class of expanded clone.

clone_size: NA
d_call: NA
j_call: TRBJ2-5
v_call: TRBV14
cdr3_nt: TGTGCCAGCTCCTGGAGTATCCAAGAGACCCAGTACTTC
cdr3_aa: CASSWSIQETQYF

clone_size: NA
d_call: NA
j_call: TRBJ1-1
v_call: TRBV7-9
cdr3_nt: TGTGCCAGCAGCGGGGGGAGGAGCGACACTGAAGCTTTCTTT
cdr3_aa: CASSGGRSDTEAFF

clone_size: few
d_call: NA
j_call: TRBJ2-7
v_call: TRBV4-3
cdr3_nt: TGCGCCGAGGGGACCCACCACGGGCACGAGCAGTACTTC
cdr3_aa: CAEGTHHGHEQYF

clone_size: once
d_call: NA
j_call: TRBJ2-3
v_call: TRBV29-1
cdr3_nt: TGCAGCGTTGATAATGCGGGGAGAAGGACAGATACGCAGTATTTT
cdr3_aa: CSVDNAGRRTDTQYF

clone_size: few
d_call: NA
j_call: TRBJ2-1
v_call: TRBV4-1
cdr3_nt: TGCGCCAGCAGCCAAGATCCTAGCCCGGATGAGCAGTTCTTC
cdr3_aa: CASSQDPSPDEQFF

clone_size: NA
d_call: NA
j_call: TRBJ2-7
v_call: TRBV4-1
cdr3_nt: TGCGCCAGCAGCCCGGCGGGACACCCTTACGAGCAGTACTTC
cdr3_aa: CASSPAGHPYEQYF

clone_size: few
d_call: NA
j_call: TRBJ2-1
v_call: TRBV4-3
cdr3_nt: TGCGCCAGCAGCCAAGACCGAGGACAGAGGGGTAATGAGCAGTTCTTC
cdr3_aa: CASSQDRGQRGNEQFF

clone_size: NA
d_call: TRBD2
j_call: TRBJ2-3
v_call: TRBV11-2
cdr3_nt: TGTGCCAGCAGCCAGGGACTAGCGGGAGCAGATACGCAGTATTTT
cdr3_aa: CASSQGLAGADTQYF

clone_size: NA
d_call: NA
j_call: TRBJ1-1
v_call: TRBV9
cdr3_nt: TGTGCCAGCAGCGTGGGGGTCCGCACTGAAGCTTTCTTT
cdr3_aa: CASSVGVRTEAFF

clone_size: NA
d_call: NA
j_call: TRBJ1-1
v_call: TRBV5-4
cdr3_nt: TGTGCCAGCAGCTTCGCAGATCAGAACACTGAAGCTTTCTTT
cdr3_aa: CASSFADQNTEAFF

clone_size: NA
d_call: NA
j_call: TRBJ2-7
v_call: TRBV5-1
cdr3_nt: TGCGCCAGCAGCGACATTAGCTCCTACGAGCAGTACTTC
cdr3_aa: CASSDISSYEQYF

clone_size: NA
d_call: NA
j_call: TRBJ2-1
v_call: TRBV2
cdr3_nt: TGTGCCAGCAGTGAGTCTGCGATGAGCTCCTACAATGAGCAGTTCTTC
cdr3_aa: CASSESAMSSYNEQFF

clone_size: NA
d_call: TRBD2
j_call: TRBJ2-2
v_call: TRBV7-9
cdr3_nt: TGTGCCAGCAGCTCGGGACTAGCGGGTTTGGTTTATGCCGGGGAGCTGTTTTTT
cdr3_aa: CASSSGLAGLVYAGELFF

clone_size: NA
d_call: NA
j_call: TRBJ1-5
v_call: TRBV27
cdr3_nt: TGTGCCAGCAGTTTTCTCGGGGCGAATCAGCCCCAGCATTTT
cdr3_aa: CASSFLGANQPQHF

clone_size: NA
d_call: NA
j_call: TRBJ1-2
v_call: TRBV5-4
cdr3_nt: TGTGCCAGCAGCTTCATTTATGAGGGGGGCGGTGGCTACACCTTC
cdr3_aa: CASSFIYEGGGGYTF

clone_size: few
d_call: TRBD1
j_call: TRBJ2-1
v_call: TRBV12-5
cdr3_nt: TGTGCTAGTGGTCACCAGGGGACAGGGAATGAGCAGTTCTTC
cdr3_aa: CASGHQGTGNEQFF

clone_size: NA
d_call: NA
j_call: TRBJ2-5
v_call: TRBV23-1
cdr3_nt: TGCGCCAGCAGTCAATGGGGATACAAAGAGACCCAGTACTTC
cdr3_aa: CASSQWGYKETQYF

clone_size: NA
d_call: TRBD1
j_call: TRBJ1-1
v_call: TRBV5-6
cdr3_nt: TGTGCCAGCGGGGCAGGGGGCGCTGGGAACACTGAAGCTTTCTTT
cdr3_aa: CASGAGGAGNTEAFF

clone_size: many
d_call: TRBD1
j_call: TRBJ2-7
v_call: TRBV4-3
cdr3_nt: TGCGCCAGCAGCCACTCTGCGACAGGGGGCTACGAGCAGTACTTC
cdr3_aa: CASSHSATGGYEQYF

clone_size: NA
d_call: NA
j_call: TRBJ1-2
v_call: TRBV5-4
cdr3_nt: TGTGCCAGCAGCTTGGTTGGGTCTGACTATGGCTACACCTTC
cdr3_aa: CASSLVGSDYGYTF

clone_size: NA
d_call: TRBD2
j_call: TRBJ2-3
v_call: TRBV13
cdr3_nt: TGTGCCAGCAGCTTAATTCGTTCTGGAGCGGGGGTGATCACAGATACGCAGTATTTT
cdr3_aa: CASSLIRSGAGVITDTQYF

clone_size: NA
d_call: NA
j_call: TRBJ2-1
v_call: TRBV4-1
cdr3_nt: TGCGCCAGCAGCCAAGTATTGGATGAGCAGTTCTTC
cdr3_aa: CASSQVLDEQFF

clone_size: NA
d_call: NA
j_call: TRBJ1-2
v_call: TRBV28
cdr3_nt: TGTGCCAGCAGTCCTCTTTCAACCTATGGCTACACCTTC
cdr3_aa: CASSPLSTYGYTF

clone_size: NA
d_call: NA
j_call: TRBJ2-7
v_call: TRBV5-1
cdr3_nt: TGCGCCAGCAGCTTGGTCGGGAGCTCCTACGAGCAGTACTTC
cdr3_aa: CASSLVGSSYEQYF

clone_size: NA
d_call: NA
j_call: TRBJ1-5
v_call: TRBV4-1
cdr3_nt: TGCGCCAGCAGCCAAGATCCAGGGGTTCAGCCCCAGCATTTT
cdr3_aa: CASSQDPGVQPQHF

clone_size: NA
d_call: TRBD1
j_call: TRBJ2-7
v_call: TRBV7-9
cdr3_nt: TGTGCCAGCAGCTCTCAGGGGGCTGGGATCACCTACGAGCAGTACTTC
cdr3_aa: CASSSQGAGITYEQYF

clone_size: NA
d_call: NA
j_call: TRBJ2-2
v_call: TRBV4-1
cdr3_nt: TGCGCCAGCAGCCAAGATAACGGAGACACCGGGGAGCTGTTTTTT
cdr3_aa: CASSQDNGDTGELFF

clone_size: NA
d_call: NA
j_call: TRBJ2-7
v_call: TRBV11-1
cdr3_nt: TGTGCCAGCAGCTTCCTGACAGGATCCTACGAGCAGTACTTC
cdr3_aa: CASSFLTGSYEQYF

clone_size: NA
d_call: TRBD1
j_call: TRBJ1-2
v_call: TRBV6-5
cdr3_nt: TGTGCCAGCAAGTCAGGGGGCGACGGTGGAGGCTACACCTTC
cdr3_aa: CASKSGGDGGGYTF

clone_size: NA
d_call: NA
j_call: TRBJ2-7
v_call: TRBV27
cdr3_nt: TGTGCCAGCAGTCACTTTGGTGCCGAGCAGTACTTC
cdr3_aa: CASSHFGAEQYF

clone_size: NA
d_call: NA
j_call: TRBJ1-6
v_call: TRBV14
cdr3_nt: TGTGCCAGCAGCCAAGATGGGCAGTCACTTAATTCACCCCTCCACTTT
cdr3_aa: CASSQDGQSLNSPLHF

clone_size: NA
d_call: TRBD2
j_call: TRBJ2-3
v_call: TRBV10-3
cdr3_nt: TGTGCCATCAGTGAGTCGAAAGCGGGAGTTAGTGATACGCAGTATTTT
cdr3_aa: CAISESKAGVSDTQYF

clone_size: few
d_call: NA
j_call: TRBJ2-7
v_call: TRBV7-9
cdr3_nt: TGTGCCAGCAGCCGAGACCGGGACACGTTCTACGAGCAGTACTTC
cdr3_aa: CASSRDRDTFYEQYF

clone_size: NA
d_call: TRBD1
j_call: TRBJ2-1
v_call: TRBV5-6
cdr3_nt: TGTGCCAGCAGCCCGACAGGGAATGAGCAGTTCTTC
cdr3_aa: CASSPTGNEQFF

clone_size: few
d_call: NA
j_call: TRBJ1-6
v_call: TRBV27
cdr3_nt: TGTGCCAGCGACCCGGGAGGGTCAAACTATAATTCACCCCTCCACTTT
cdr3_aa: CASDPGGSNYNSPLHF

clone_size: once
d_call: NA
j_call: TRBJ2-1
v_call: TRBV27
cdr3_nt: TGTGCCAGCAGAATATACAACAATGAGCAGTTCTTC
cdr3_aa: CASRIYNNEQFF

clone_size: NA
d_call: NA
j_call: TRBJ2-7
v_call: TRBV12-2
cdr3_nt: TGTGCAAGTCGCTTGCGGCCCATGGGGGAGCAGTACTTC
cdr3_aa: CASRLRPMGEQYF

clone_size: few
d_call: NA
j_call: TRBJ1-2
v_call: TRBV23-1
cdr3_nt: TGCGCCAGCAGTCAATCTATAGGGACACCTACTAACTATGGCTACACCTTC
cdr3_aa: CASSQSIGTPTNYGYTF

clone_size: many
d_call: NA
j_call: TRBJ1-5
v_call: TRBV27
cdr3_nt: TGTGCCAGCAGTCCGATGGACACGAATCAGCCCCAGCATTTT
cdr3_aa: CASSPMDTNQPQHF

clone_size: NA
d_call: TRBD2
j_call: TRBJ2-1
v_call: TRBV5-1
cdr3_nt: TGCGCCAGCAGCGCTGCGGGGGGGCCAAACAATGAGCAGTTCTTC
cdr3_aa: CASSAAGGPNNEQFF

clone_size: NA
d_call: TRBD1
j_call: TRBJ1-5
v_call: TRBV4-3
cdr3_nt: TGCGCCAGCAGCCAGACAGGGGACGACAATCAGCCCCAGCATTTT
cdr3_aa: CASSQTGDDNQPQHF

clone_size: NA
d_call: NA
j_call: TRBJ2-1
v_call: TRBV4-3
cdr3_nt: TGCGCCAGCAGCCAAGAATGGGGACCCTCCAATGAGCAGTTCTTC
cdr3_aa: CASSQEWGPSNEQFF

clone_size: NA
d_call: NA
j_call: TRBJ2-2
v_call: TRBV27
cdr3_nt: TGTGCCAGCAGTTTATTGGGACCATTCACCGGGGAGCTGTTTTTT
cdr3_aa: CASSLLGPFTGELFF

clone_size: NA
d_call: NA
j_call: TRBJ2-3
v_call: TRBV11-2
cdr3_nt: TGTGCCAGCAGCTTAAAATGGGGAGATACGCAGTATTTT
cdr3_aa: CASSLKWGDTQYF

clone_size: once
d_call: NA
j_call: TRBJ2-7
v_call: TRBV9
cdr3_nt: TGTGCCAGCAGCGTAGAAGACGGTGCCTACGAGCAGTACTTC
cdr3_aa: CASSVEDGAYEQYF

clone_size: NA
d_call: NA
j_call: TRBJ1-4
v_call: TRBV27
cdr3_nt: TGTGCCAGCAGTTCCCTCCTGGACGACGAAAAACTGTTTTTT
cdr3_aa: CASSSLLDDEKLFF